These 14 T cell receptor beta chains came from one sample sequenced in a study of CD8+ T cells in alopecia areata. After isolation, RNA underwent reverse transcription to generate cDNA as the sequencing template. Profiled with immunoSEQ multiplex PCR; TCRdb holds only in-frame clones, not every one. The table includes roughly 35,000 clones, around 59% detected once. Input material: NKG2D-high CD8+ T cells sorted from blood. These receptors all stem from a human donor with alopecia areata.

The J gene is TRBJ2-7, the V gene TRBV29-1; no clear D. This CDR3 is 14 amino acids long. Germline V gene lookup returns CDR1 SQVTM and CDR2 ANQGSEA. Trimming removed 0 bases at V and 0 bases at J, with 9 bases between. CDR3 residues: CSVEDTSSSYEQYF. In DNA, the CDR3 is TGCAGCGTTGAAGATACTTCGAGCTCCTACGAGCAGTACTTC.

V and J are TRBV5-6 and TRBJ2-2; D might be TRBD1 (6 bases). The CDR3 is made up of 15 amino acids. Trimming pared 2 bases from V and 2 bases from J, leaving 10 bases between. The V gene's germline CDR1 is SGHDT and CDR2 YYEEEE. CDR3 sequence reads: CASSLGRGNTGELFF. CDR3 in DNA: TGTGCCAGCAGCTTAGGCAGGGGAAACACCGGGGAGCTGTTTTTT.

The V and J genes are TRBV11-2 and TRBJ2-3, with TRBD2 identical over 8 bases. Trimming at V came to 3 bases and at J to 6 bases, leaving 14 bases not matched to a gene. From germline, CDR1 is SGHAT and CDR2 FQNNGV. The CDR3 runs 17 residues. This CDR3 reads CASSFGILAAFADTQYF. CDR3 bases: TGTGCCAGCAGCTTTGGGATACTAGCGGCCTTCGCCGATACGCAGTATTTT.

This clone was detected only a few times. This chain links TRBV2 with TRBJ2-7; TRBD1 matches 8 bases. The CDR3 covers 15 residues. Germline trimming cut 6 bases from V and 1 base from J; bases unmatched to any gene: 8. Germline CDR1 reads SNHLY; CDR2 reads FYNNEI. CDR3 sequence: CASSLTGDKSYEQYF. In DNA form, the CDR3 reads TGTGCCAGCAGCCTGACAGGGGATAAGTCCTACGAGCAGTACTTC.

This clone was counted only a few times. V is TRBV27 and J is TRBJ1-1; 11 nucleotides line up with TRBD1. Trimming at V came to 7 bases and at J to 9 bases, leaving 16 bases not matched to a gene. The CDR3 covers 16 residues. Per germline, CDR1 MNHEY and CDR2 SMNVEV (reference sequence). As DNA, the CDR3 is TGTGCCAGCACCGACGGGACAGGGGGACGGTTCGGGAAAGCTTTCTTT. Residues: CASTDGTGGRFGKAFF.

In its sample, this clone was seen a few times. The genes are TRBV5-4 and TRBJ1-1; D possibly corresponds to TRBD1 (5 bases). CDR3 length: 12 residues. The ends were cut back, 5 bases at V and 5 bases at J, with 10 bases in the middle. Germline V gives CDR1 SGHNT, CDR2 YYREEE (reference sequence). CDR3 nucleotide sequence: TGTGCCAGCAGTTGGGGGGGGACTGAAGCTTTCTTT. Translation: CASSWGGTEAFF.

The chain recombines TRBV28 with TRBJ2-2, with D unresolved. The CDR3 spans 15 residues. Germline CDR1 is MDHEN and CDR2 is SYDVKM. Trimming shortened V by 1 base and J by 7 bases, and 13 bases separated the two germline ends. CDR3 nucleotide sequence: TGTGCCAGCAGTTTATCTGGGCGCGCGAGCGGGGAGCTGTTTTTT. Its translation: CASSLSGRASGELFF.

This clone was observed a handful of times. J is TRBJ1-5 and V is TRBV7-8; D might be TRBD1 (5 bases). Germline V gene lookup returns CDR1 SGHVS and CDR2 FQNEAQ. The CDR3 has 14 amino acids. Trimming removed 1 base at V and 6 bases at J, with 10 bases between. The CDR3 bases are TGTGCCAGCAGCTTAGGGGCAGGGAGTCAGCCCCAGCATTTT. Protein: CASSLGAGSQPQHF.

The rearrangement joins TRBV28 to TRBJ2-7, with 7 bases that match TRBD2. CDR3 size: 15 residues. Unmatched junction bases numbered 12, after V lost 6 bases and J lost 4 bases. Per germline, CDR1 MDHEN and CDR2 SYDVKM. The CDR3 sequence is CASSTLGGSSYEQYF. CDR3 DNA sequence: TGTGCCAGCAGCACCCTTGGCGGGAGTTCTTACGAGCAGTACTTC.

This chain joins TRBV19 and TRBJ2-7; no definite D call. Germline loops: CDR1 LNHDA, CDR2 SQIVND (reference sequence). Trimming shortened V by 3 bases and J by 3 bases, and 15 bases separated the two germline ends. The CDR3 runs to 15 residues. The CDR3 sequence is CASSIVAAVGYEQYF. DNA of the CDR3: TGTGCCAGTAGTATCGTCGCGGCGGTCGGCTACGAGCAGTACTTC.

The CDR3 here is CASSEIPGSPNEKLFF. CDR3 DNA: TGTGCCAGCAGTGAAATACCAGGGAGCCCTAATGAAAAACTGTTTTTT. V is TRBV25-1 and J is TRBJ1-4; D perhaps matches TRBD1 (5 bases). Germline CDR1 MGHDK, CDR2 SYGVNS. This CDR3 contains 16 residues. With 2 bases removed from V and 3 bases from J, the gap between germline ends came to 13 bases.

The rearrangement links TRBV5-1 to TRBJ1-5; D is unclear. Trimming stripped 4 bases from V and 11 bases from J, with 19 bases between. Looked up from germline, CDR1 is SGHRS and CDR2 is YFSETQ. The CDR3 spans 14 residues. The CDR3 region is CASSPEHVDGAQHF. As DNA, the CDR3 is TGCGCCAGCAGCCCCGAACATGTCGATGGAGCCCAGCATTTT.

A few counts support this clone. CDR3 in DNA: TGTGCCAGCAGCCCCCGAAATCGTGGGGGGCAGGGGGCCTACGAGCAGTACTTC. It codes for CASSPRNRGGQGAYEQYF. The genes are TRBV13 and TRBJ2-7; possibly TRBD1 for D (7 bases). The germline V gene encodes CDR1 PRHDT and CDR2 FYEKMQ (reference sequence). This CDR3 contains 18 residues. Trimming removed 5 bases at V and 2 bases at J, with 25 bases between.

The chain employs TRBV7-9 and TRBJ2-5; no definite D call. The V end lost 8 bases, the J end lost 0 bases, and 4 bases lay between the germline ends. CDR3 size: 11 residues. CDR1 and CDR2 (germline): SEHNR, FQNEAQ (reference sequence). The CDR3 protein is CASSNQETQYF. CDR3 bases: TGTGCCAGCTCAAACCAAGAGACCCAGTACTTC.